This is a list of T cell receptor beta chains from one sample in a study of post-analysis software for immune sequencing data. TCRdb analysed the PCR reads with MiXCR anew, one entry per CDR3 protein. Of hundreds of thousands of distinct CDR3 sequences listed, around 27% are singletons. Sequenced sample: blood. The receptors were sampled from a girl between 10 and 17 years old with multiple sclerosis. Each CDR3 is given with its conserved first and last residue. The D gene is left open where the match is weak. Rows give clone size only sometimes, using once, few, many, or a class for an expanded clone.

V	J	size	D	DNA	CDR3
TRBV20-1	TRBJ1-2	few	TRBD1	TGCAGTGCTAGAGATCCCCTCAGGGGGGACTATGGCTACACCTTC	CSARDPLRGDYGYTF
TRBV6-2/TRBV6-3	TRBJ2-7	.	.	TGTGCCAGCGCGGGCAATTCCTACGAGCAGTACTTC	CASAGNSYEQYF
TRBV28	TRBJ2-5	.	.	TGTGCCAGCAGTCCCCTAGGTGTTGGCGGACCCCAAGAGACCCAGTACTTC	CASSPLGVGGPQETQYF
TRBV5-1	TRBJ2-2	few	TRBD2	TGCGCCAGCAGCGGGAGGGGACTAGACGGGGAGCGGTTTTTT	CASSGRGLDGERFF
TRBV4-3	TRBJ2-1	many	.	TGCGCCAGCAGCCAAGAGGCGGGGGACAGAACAAATTCAGACAATGAGCAGTTCTTC	CASSQEAGDRTNSDNEQFF
TRBV20-1	TRBJ2-1	.	.	TGCAGTGCTCATCGCAGGGGGGCAATCGATGAGCAGTTCTTC	CSAHRRGAIDEQFF
TRBV20-1	TRBJ2-6	.	TRBD1	TGCAGTGCTAGAGCCGGGGACAGGCCCCCCTCTGGGGCCAACGTCCTGACTTTC	CSARAGDRPPSGANVLTF
TRBV5-1	TRBJ1-2	.	TRBD1	TGCGCCAGCAGCTTGGATGGGACAGGGTTTTATGGCTACACCTTC	CASSLDGTGFYGYTF
TRBV10-3	TRBJ2-3	many	.	TGTGCCATCAGTGATCCGGTAGATACGCAGTATTTT	CAISDPVDTQYF
TRBV21-1	TRBJ2-7	few	.	TGTGCCAGCACCATTAGCGGGGACCGCTCCTACGAGCAGTACTTC	CASTISGDRSYEQYF
TRBV20-1	TRBJ2-4	few	.	TGCAGTGCTATCACCCCAGGGGATGCCAAAAACATTCAGTACTTC	CSAITPGDAKNIQYF
TRBV7-6	TRBJ2-1	many	TRBD2	TGTGCCAGCAGTTTGACTGGCGGGAGCTCCTACAATGAGCAGTTCTTC	CASSLTGGSSYNEQFF
TRBV20-1	TRBJ2-7	few	.	TGCAGTGCTACCCGTCAAGGACCTCCTAGCTCCTACGAGCAGTACTTC	CSATRQGPPSSYEQYF
TRBV7-8	TRBJ2-1	.	.	TGTGCCAGCAGCTTAGTATCCTCGGGCGGAGTGGTTTCGGGTGAGCAGTTCTTC	CASSLVSSGGVVSGEQFF
TRBV6-5	TRBJ2-5	many	.	TGTGCCAGCAGTCCTCGGGGGTTAGCGGAAGAGACCCAGTACTTC	CASSPRGLAEETQYF
TRBV3-1	TRBJ1-5	.	TRBD1	TGTGCCAGCAGCCAAGGAACAGGGGTTGGTCAGCCCCAGCATTTT	CASSQGTGVGQPQHF
TRBV5-1	TRBJ2-5	few	.	TGCGCCAGCAGCTTGTTGGGACCCAACAAAGAGACCCAGTACTTC	CASSLLGPNKETQYF
TRBV20-1	TRBJ2-5	few	TRBD1	TGCAGTGCTAGCCCACGGCAGGGGGTCCGAGAGACCCAGTACTTC	CSASPRQGVRETQYF
TRBV7-8	TRBJ2-5	.	.	TGTGCCAGCAGCCGGACGTCTGGGACCCAGTACTTC	CASSRTSGTQYF
TRBV7-6	TRBJ2-3	few	.	TGTGCCAGCAGCTCTTATATAGATACGCAGTATTTT	CASSSYIDTQYF